These 29 T cell receptor beta chains originate from one sample sequenced in a study of shared T cell receptors in the human thymus. The assay was immunoSEQ multiplex PCR, and TCRdb's table has in-frame clones only and misses some. The sample records about 380,000 clones, more than 85% being singletons. Input material: thymocytes. The receptors here all came from a human donor.

The rearrangement uses TRBV18 and TRBJ1-2; no definite D call. With 3 bases removed from V and 5 bases from J, the gap between germline ends came to 13 bases. From germline, CDR1 is KGHSH and CDR2 LQKENI. The CDR3 runs 14 residues. The CDR3 is CASSPVRLPYGYTF. The CDR3 DNA reads TGTGCCAGCTCACCCGTGCGGCTTCCATATGGCTACACCTTC.

V is TRBV16 and J is TRBJ1-2; 7 nucleotides line up with TRBD1. This CDR3 spans 20 amino acids. Losses at the gene ends were 0 bases for V and 0 bases for J; bases not matched to a gene: 16. CDR1 KGHSY and CDR2 FQNENV come from the germline V gene. CDR3 residues: CASSQSPQDRVNGANYGYTF. The CDR3 coding sequence is TGTGCCAGCAGCCAATCCCCTCAAGACAGGGTGAATGGGGCTAACTATGGCTACACCTTC.

This clone is a singleton in its sample. Germline and junction disagree at one end, which may indicate a read error. The chain employs TRBV7-2 and TRBJ2-5, with TRBD2 identical over 10 bases. Germline V gene sequence: CDR1 SGHTA, CDR2 FQGNSA. This CDR3 has 15 residues. The CDR3 loop reads CASRLAGTSAETQYF. CDR3 sequence (DNA): TGTGCCAGCAGGTTAGCCGGGACTAGCGCAGAGACCCAGTACTTC.

The chain joins TRBV9 to TRBJ2-1; weak D call: TRBD2 (6 bases). V lost 0 bases to trimming and J lost 7 bases, with 14 bases between them. Per germline, CDR1 SGDLS and CDR2 YYNGEE. This CDR3 region has 15 residues. The DNA for the CDR3 is TGTGCCAGCAGCGTAGTTGGGTCGGGGGAGAATGAGCAGTTCTTC. Translating gives CASSVVGSGENEQFF.

The chain has TRBV2 and TRBJ2-3; maybe TRBD2 (6 bases). CDR1 and CDR2 (germline): SNHLY, FYNNEI. The CDR3 is 12 amino acids. V was shortened by 7 bases and J by 1 base, with 6 bases between the two germline ends. The CDR3: CASTSGTDTQYF. CDR3 DNA sequence: TGTGCCAGCACTAGCGGCACAGATACGCAGTATTTT.

This chain uses TRBV5-6 with TRBJ1-2; 7 positions agree with TRBD1. The V segment lost 0 bases and the J segment 1 base; nucleotides outside the gene matches: 15. In germline, CDR1 is SGHDT, CDR2 YYEEEE. This CDR3 has 19 residues. The CDR3 protein is CASSLGNAPQGLLNYGYTF. The CDR3 bases are TGTGCCAGCAGCTTGGGAAACGCACCACAGGGGCTCCTTAACTATGGCTACACCTTC. Variable domain in full (rest from reference TRBV5-6 and TRBJ1-2): DAGVTQSPTHLIKTRGQQVTLRCSPKSGHDTVSWYQQALGQGPQFIFQYYEEEERQRGNFPDRFSGHQFPNYSSELNVNALLLGDSALYLCASSLGNAPQGLLNYGYTFGSGTRLTVV.

This clone was counted a single time. CDR3 amino acids: CASSGNDEGAGENTEAFF. The CDR3 DNA follows: TGTGCCAGCAGTGGTAACGACGAGGGGGCAGGCGAGAACACTGAAGCTTTCTTT. The chain is built from TRBV25-1 and TRBJ1-1, with 7 bases identical to TRBD1. The V segment lost 4 bases and the J segment 1 base; nucleotides outside the gene matches: 15. Germline lookup yields CDR1 MGHDK and CDR2 SYGVNS. CDR3 size: 18 residues.

The chain links TRBV25-1 to TRBJ2-3, with TRBD2 identical over 12 bases. There are 16 residues in the CDR3. The germline V gene encodes CDR1 MGHDK and CDR2 SYGVNS. Losses at the gene ends were 4 bases for V and 4 bases for J; bases not matched to a gene: 6. The CDR3 region is CASSAYLAGGSDTQYF. CDR3 nucleotides: TGTGCCAGCAGTGCCTACCTAGCGGGAGGGTCAGATACGCAGTATTTT.

This rearrangement joins TRBV28 to TRBJ2-3; possible D gene TRBD2, 7 bases. CDR1 and CDR2 (germline): MDHEN, SYDVKM. The CDR3 is 17 residues long. V lost 4 bases and J 1 base, leaving 18 bases between the germline ends. CDR3 sequence reads: CASSYPLQGGGTDTQYF. The DNA for the CDR3 is TGTGCCAGCAGTTATCCCTTACAGGGAGGGGGCACAGATACGCAGTATTTT. The entire variable domain, with the rest obtained from reference TRBV28 and TRBJ2-3, is as follows: DVKVTQSSRYLVKRTGEKVFLECVQDMDHENMFWYRQDPGLGLRLIYFSYDVKMKEKGDIPEGYSVSREKKERFSLILESASTNQTSMYLCASSYPLQGGGTDTQYFGPGTRLTVL.

The genes are TRBV5-6 and TRBJ1-3; weak D call: TRBD1 (5 bases). The CDR3 extends over 16 amino acids. The V gene's germline CDR1 is SGHDT and CDR2 YYEEEE. The ends were cut back, 3 bases at V and 0 bases at J, with 13 bases in the middle. This chain's CDR3 is CASSSLQGSSGNTIYF. The CDR3 DNA reads TGTGCCAGCAGCTCATTGCAGGGTTCCTCTGGAAACACCATATATTTT. The complete variable domain, with remaining parts taken from reference TRBV5-6 and TRBJ1-3, reads DAGVTQSPTHLIKTRGQQVTLRCSPKSGHDTVSWYQQALGQGPQFIFQYYEEEERQRGNFPDRFSGHQFPNYSSELNVNALLLGDSALYLCASSSLQGSSGNTIYFGEGSWLTVV.

This sequence joins TRBV19 and TRBJ1-1; perhaps TRBD1 as D (6 bases). This CDR3 comprises 14 residues. Germline V gives CDR1 LNHDA, CDR2 SQIVND (reference sequence). Trimming removed 1 base at V and 5 bases at J, with 11 bases between. The CDR3 DNA follows: TGTGCCAGTAGTATAGGAAAGGGGGGGACTGAAGCTTTCTTT. Protein sequence: CASSIGKGGTEAFF.

The V and J genes are TRBV7-2 and TRBJ1-1; D is unclear. The CDR3 has 12 residues. Trimming shortened V by 5 bases and J by 5 bases, and 9 bases separated the two germline ends. Germline CDR1 SGHTA, CDR2 FQGNSA. CDR3 DNA: TGTGCCAGCAGCGGTTGGGAGACTGAAGCTTTCTTT. Its protein product is CASSGWETEAFF.

This sequence joins TRBV7-9 and TRBJ2-3; possible D gene TRBD2, 5 bases. The germline V gene encodes CDR1 SEHNR and CDR2 FQNEAQ (reference sequence). The V end was cut by 5 bases, the J end by 3 bases, with 24 bases between. This CDR3 spans 18 amino acids. CDR3: CASSATPFREGETDTQYF. The CDR3 coding sequence is TGTGCCAGCAGCGCCACCCCCTTTCGAGAGGGAGAGACAGATACGCAGTATTTT.

This chain connects TRBV5-8 to TRBJ2-7; the D gene could be TRBD1 or TRBD2 (5 bases each). Germline assignment: CDR1 SGHTS and CDR2 YDEGEE. The CDR3 has 16 amino acids. Trimming pared 0 bases from V and 4 bases from J, leaving 17 bases between. CDR3 bases: TGTGCCAGCAGCTTGGGAGGGGAAGGGACGCTATACGAGCAGTACTTC. Translation gives CASSLGGEGTLYEQYF.

The genes are TRBV27 and TRBJ1-5; D gene unclear. V gave up 3 bases and J gave up 4 bases, with 16 bases separating them. This CDR3 is built from 16 residues. Germline CDR1 is MNHEY and CDR2 is SMNVEV (reference sequence). DNA for the CDR3: TGTGCCAGCAGTTTGTCTGGACGGCTAGCAAATCAGCCCCAGCATTTT. Translated, it gives CASSLSGRLANQPQHF.

This clone showed up just once. V usage is TRBV9 and J usage is TRBJ1-1; perhaps TRBD1 as D (5 bases). V was trimmed by 0 bases and J by 2 bases, leaving 20 bases between them. The CDR3 has 18 residues. CDR1 is SGDLS and CDR2 is YYNGEE in the germline V gene. In DNA form, the CDR3 reads TGTGCCAGCAGCGTAGAGTTACTGGGGCAGAAGGGTAACACTGAAGCTTTCTTT. Its translation: CASSVELLGQKGNTEAFF.

A remark on this clone: Other DNA sequences of this sample code for an identical CDR3. This rearrangement joins TRBV14 to TRBJ2-7; D not certain. The germline V gene has CDR1 SGHDN and CDR2 FVKESK. This CDR3 contains 11 residues. Trimming left V 3 bases short and J 4 bases short, with 4 bases between. The CDR3 sequence is CASSQGYEQYF. The CDR3, as DNA: TGTGCCAGCAGCCAGGGGTACGAGCAGTACTTC.

The chain recombines TRBV15 with TRBJ2-7, with D unclear. V shed 5 bases and J shed 3 bases, with 11 bases lying between them. The CDR3 loop spans 13 amino acids. Germline CDR1 is LNHNV and CDR2 is YYDKDF (reference sequence). The CDR3 here is CATSGKANYEQYF. The DNA of the CDR3 is TGTGCCACCAGCGGCAAGGCCAACTACGAGCAGTACTTC.

The V call is TRBV27, the J call TRBJ2-1, with TRBD1 as a possible D gene (6 bases). This CDR3 is 15 amino acids long. The V end lost 6 bases, the J end lost 4 bases, and 16 bases lay between the germline ends. CDR1 and CDR2 from the germline V gene are MNHEY and SMNVEV (reference sequence). CDR3 region: CASSPDGQLYNEQFF. CDR3 DNA: TGTGCCAGCAGCCCCGATGGACAGCTATACAATGAGCAGTTCTTC.

The chain combines TRBV4-1 with TRBJ2-7, with a tentative D call TRBD1 (6 bases). The V and J ends lost 4 bases and 5 bases respectively, with 18 bases between them. From germline, CDR1 is MGHRA and CDR2 YSYEKL. This CDR3 region has 15 residues. In DNA, the CDR3 is TGCGCCAGCAGCCCGCATCGGGCAGGGGAGCACGAGCAGTACTTC. It codes for CASSPHRAGEHEQYF.

This rearrangement joins TRBV28 to TRBJ1-5; D remains unclear. CDR1 is MDHEN and CDR2 is SYDVKM in the germline V gene. The CDR3 has 13 residues. Trimming removed 5 bases from V and 7 bases from J, with 12 bases in between. Here the CDR3 reads CASSRDLGQPQHF. As DNA, the CDR3 is TGTGCCAGCAGTCGTGACTTGGGACAGCCCCAGCATTTT.

J is TRBJ2-7 and V is TRBV20-1; D is ambiguous. Trimming pared 8 bases from V and 2 bases from J, leaving 4 bases between. This CDR3 region has 9 residues. Per the germline V gene, CDR1 is DFQATT and CDR2 is SNEGSKA (reference sequence). Written as DNA, the CDR3 is TGCAGTACCCCCTACGAGCAGTACTTC. This sequence encodes CSTPYEQYF.

J is TRBJ2-1 and V is TRBV11-3; 14 bases fit TRBD2. Looked up from germline, CDR1 is SGHNT and CDR2 is YENEEA. The CDR3 is made up of 13 amino acids. V lost 10 bases and J lost 8; bases outside the gene matches: 4. The CDR3 DNA reads TGTGCCATTTGGGGACTAGCGGGGGATGAGCAGTTCTTC. Amino acid sequence: CAIWGLAGDEQFF.

The chain couples TRBV7-9 to TRBJ1-5, with 8 bases fitting TRBD1. The junction had 13 bases not matched to a gene; V was cut back by 4 bases and J by 5 bases. This CDR3 spans 17 amino acids. The V gene's germline CDR1 is SEHNR and CDR2 FQNEAQ (reference sequence). The CDR3 DNA follows: TGTGCCAGCAGCTCGGCCCACGGACAGGGATCGGATCAGCCCCAGCATTTT. Translating gives CASSSAHGQGSDQPQHF.

The chain employs TRBV4-2 and TRBJ2-1; 9 nucleotides line up with TRBD2. From germline, CDR1 is LGHNA and CDR2 YNFKEQ. The CDR3 is 17 residues long. The trim removed 0 bases at V and 4 bases at J, leaving 7 bases unmatched. The CDR3 here is CASSQDFRSGGYNEQFF. The DNA of the CDR3 is TGTGCCAGCAGCCAAGATTTCAGAAGCGGGGGGTACAATGAGCAGTTCTTC.

Notes on this clone: Additional DNA sequences in this sample encode the identical CDR3. V gene TRBV5-6 combines with J gene TRBJ1-1; 8 bases agree with TRBD1. The CDR3 contains 15 residues. Germline V CDR1 and CDR2: SGHDT, YYEEEE. The J segment lost 5 bases and the V segment lost 0 bases, leaving 6 bases of the junction unmatched. Written as DNA, the CDR3 is TGTGCCAGCAGCTTGGGCCCCACAGGGGGTACTGAAGCTTTCTTT. This encodes CASSLGPTGGTEAFF.

This chain connects TRBV11-2 to TRBJ2-5; D is perhaps TRBD2 (5 bases). This CDR3 comprises 17 residues. Trimming left V 4 bases short and J 1 base short, with 19 bases between. The germline V gene encodes CDR1 SGHAT and CDR2 FQNNGV. The CDR3 spells CASSSRTGRLSQETQYF. The DNA for the CDR3 is TGTGCCAGCAGCTCCCGGACTGGTAGATTGTCCCAAGAGACCCAGTACTTC.

The count of this clone is one. The genes are TRBV14 and TRBJ2-5; no definite D call. The CDR3 extends over 14 amino acids. CDR1 SGHDN and CDR2 FVKESK come from the germline V gene. V shed 0 bases and J shed 3 bases, with 8 bases lying between them. CDR3 loop: CASSQEAGEETQYF. The DNA of the CDR3 is TGTGCCAGCAGCCAAGAAGCAGGCGAAGAGACCCAGTACTTC.

The chain has TRBV6-6 and TRBJ2-3, with D unclear. The V gene lost 6 bases and the J gene lost 9 bases, with 19 bases spanning the gap. The CDR3 has 14 amino acids. In germline, CDR1 is MNHNY, CDR2 SVGAGI (reference sequence). CDR3 residues: CASRPPTSTGTQYF. Here the CDR3 DNA reads TGTGCCAGCAGACCACCCACGAGTACCGGGACGCAGTATTTT.